The 25 T cell receptor beta chains below all came from one sample that was sequenced in a study of blood T cell repertoires in COVID-19 (dated by TCRdb to the early 2020s). Library preparation was by the immunoSEQ multiplex PCR assay. TCRdb took this table from immuneACCESS and kept in-frame rearrangements with V and J called. Such tables lack part of the clones; where checked against another copy, unresolved V genes explain under half of the gap, and the rest is unexplained. For this sample the table gives approximately 300,000 clones, of which roughly 90% were detected only once. The ten biggest clones cover about 4.2% of the sample. The source material was peripheral blood. The origin of the receptors is a man between 35 and 55 years old with acute or convalescent COVID-19.

The chain uses TRBV11-2 and TRBJ2-1, with D maybe TRBD2 (7 bases). Trimming cost V 5 bases and J 2 bases, with 13 bases left between them. Germline lookup yields CDR1 SGHAT and CDR2 FQNNGV. The CDR3 totals 15 residues. In nucleotides, the CDR3 is TGTGCCAGCAGCCTACGGGGGGCCGCCTACAATGAGCAGTTCTTC. It yields the protein CASSLRGAAYNEQFF. Looking up the rest from reference TRBV11-2 and TRBJ2-1 gives the full variable domain: EAGVAQSPRYKIIEKRQSVAFWCNPISGHATLYWYQQILGQGPKLLIQFQNNGVVDDSQLPKDRFSAERLKGVDSTLKIQPAKLEDSAVYLCASSLRGAAYNEQFFGPGTRLTVL.

This chain joins TRBV7-9 and TRBJ2-2; the D gene is possibly TRBD1 (6 bases). V was trimmed by 1 base and J by 6 bases, leaving 9 bases between them. The CDR3 runs 14 residues. The germline V gene has CDR1 SEHNR and CDR2 FQNEAQ (reference sequence). This CDR3 is CASSLDRAAGELFF. CDR3 coding DNA: TGTGCCAGCAGCTTAGACAGGGCAGCCGGGGAGCTGTTTTTT.

This chain connects TRBV5-1 to TRBJ1-4; weak D call: TRBD1 (6 bases). The CDR3 sequence is 16 residues long. Germline lookup yields CDR1 SGHRS and CDR2 YFSETQ. Trimming pared 5 bases from V and 8 bases from J, leaving 22 bases between. The CDR3 sequence: CASRLMPGQQVEKLFF. The CDR3, as DNA: TGCGCCAGCAGACTTATGCCGGGACAACAGGTAGAAAAACTGTTTTTT.

V and J are TRBV4-1 and TRBJ2-3, with D perhaps TRBD1 (5 bases). This CDR3 comprises 15 residues. The V end lost 3 bases, the J end lost 2 bases, and 12 bases lay between the germline ends. Looked up from germline, CDR1 is MGHRA and CDR2 is YSYEKL. The DNA for the CDR3 is TGCGCCAGCAGCCAGCAGACAGACCCCACAGATACGCAGTATTTT. Its translation: CASSQQTDPTDTQYF.

J is TRBJ2-7 and V is TRBV10-3; 7 nucleotides agree with TRBD1. V gave up 4 bases and J gave up 6 bases; unmatched junction bases: 9. The CDR3 length is 14 residues. Germline V gene lookup returns CDR1 ENHRY and CDR2 SYGVKD. The CDR3 sequence is CAISGITGAVEQYF. CDR3 DNA sequence: TGTGCCATCAGTGGGATTACAGGGGCGGTCGAGCAGTACTTC.

V is TRBV20-1 and J is TRBJ1-2; unclear D gene. Germline lookup yields CDR1 DFQATT and CDR2 SNEGSKA (reference sequence). Between the trimmed V and J ends, which lost 3 bases and 0 bases, there was a span of 8 bases. The CDR3 spans 13 residues. The chain's CDR3 is CSASMGANYGYTF. The CDR3 region has the DNA TGCAGTGCTAGTATGGGAGCTAACTATGGCTACACCTTC.

This chain uses TRBV5-1 with TRBJ1-2; TRBD1 aligns across 7 bases. The length of the CDR3 is 14 residues. From germline, CDR1 is SGHRS and CDR2 YFSETQ. V lost 7 bases and J lost 4; bases outside the gene matches: 10. The chain's CDR3 is CASGPQGGGYGYTF. In DNA form, the CDR3 reads TGCGCCAGCGGACCGCAGGGGGGCGGCTATGGCTACACCTTC.

The genes are TRBV2 and TRBJ1-3, with D maybe TRBD1 (5 bases). Germline CDR1 is SNHLY and CDR2 is FYNNEI. The CDR3 is made up of 13 amino acids. V was clipped by 4 bases and J by 8 bases, with 12 bases between them. This chain's CDR3 is CASSVGRGDTIYF. CDR3 coding DNA: TGTGCCAGCAGTGTTGGCCGGGGGGACACCATATATTTT.

V usage is TRBV2 and J usage is TRBJ2-3; 9 positions match TRBD2. There are 14 residues in the CDR3. The J segment lost 1 base and the V segment lost 4 bases, leaving 0 bases of the junction unmatched. The germline gives CDR1 SNHLY, CDR2 FYNNEI. The DNA of the CDR3 is TGTGCCAGCAGTGGGACTAGCGGCACAGATACGCAGTATTTT. Encoded protein: CASSGTSGTDTQYF.

The J gene is TRBJ1-6, the V gene TRBV18; weak D call: TRBD1 (5 bases). The CDR3 is made up of 15 amino acids. Trimming shortened V by 3 bases and J by 8 bases, and 14 bases separated the two germline ends. Germline CDR1 KGHSH, CDR2 LQKENI. CDR3 sequence: CASSPMGLGDSPLHF. For the CDR3, the DNA is TGTGCCAGCTCACCGATGGGACTGGGGGATTCACCCCTCCACTTT.

The chain has TRBV11-1 and TRBJ2-7, with 8 bases that match TRBD1. V dropped 2 bases and J dropped 3; count of bases not matched to a gene: 3. The CDR3 is 14 residues long. Germline V CDR1 and CDR2: SGHAT, FQDESV (reference sequence). CDR3 region: CASSLQDRVYEQYF. CDR3 DNA sequence: TGTGCCAGCAGCTTACAGGACAGGGTCTACGAGCAGTACTTC.

V gene TRBV4-2 combines with J gene TRBJ1-4, with 7 bases that match TRBD1. The CDR3 is 15 residues long. Germline V gives CDR1 LGHNA, CDR2 YNFKEQ. V lost 1 base and J lost 3; bases outside the gene matches: 2. In DNA form, the CDR3 reads TGTGCCAGCAGCCAAGGGACAGGCCCTAATGAAAAACTGTTTTTT. It is translated as CASSQGTGPNEKLFF.

V and J are TRBV3-1 (or the pseudogene TRBV3-2) and TRBJ2-4; D is uncertain. Germline V gives CDR1 LGHDT, CDR2 YNNKEL (reference sequence). The CDR3 has 15 residues. Trimming stripped 0 bases from V and 6 bases from J, with 12 bases between. CDR3 DNA sequence: TGTGCCAGCAGCCAAGACTATAACCGCCTAAACATTCAGTACTTC. The encoded protein is CASSQDYNRLNIQYF.

This sequence joins TRBV9 and TRBJ2-1; D gene ambiguous. The CDR3 length is 12 residues. Trimming left V 4 bases short and J 4 bases short, with 6 bases between. Germline CDR1 is SGDLS and CDR2 is YYNGEE. The CDR3 region has the DNA TGTGCCAGCAGCCCGTTGTACAATGAGCAGTTCTTC. This sequence encodes CASSPLYNEQFF.

The chain recombines TRBV6-1 with TRBJ1-2; weak D call: TRBD1 (6 bases). With 0 bases removed from V and 4 bases from J, the gap between germline ends came to 12 bases. Germline V gives CDR1 MNHNS, CDR2 SASEGT. The CDR3 is 15 amino acids. CDR3 protein: CASSEAAGAGYGYTF. In DNA form, the CDR3 reads TGTGCCAGCAGTGAAGCGGCGGGGGCTGGCTATGGCTACACCTTC.

The CDR3 bases are TGTGCCAGCAGCGTAGATGCGGGGAATGAGCAGTTCTTC. Translated: CASSVDAGNEQFF. V usage is TRBV9 and J usage is TRBJ2-1, with D maybe TRBD2 (6 bases). Germline CDR1 and CDR2: SGDLS and YYNGEE. This CDR3 spans 13 amino acids. V gave up 0 bases and J gave up 7 bases, with 8 bases separating them.

The genes are TRBV19 and TRBJ1-2; D gene uncertain. The germline gives CDR1 LNHDA, CDR2 SQIVND (reference sequence). There are 13 residues in the CDR3. The V gene lost 5 bases and the J gene lost 0 bases, with 7 bases spanning the gap. The CDR3 nucleotides read TGTGCCAGTAGTTTCTCCTCTAACTATGGCTACACCTTC. This codes for CASSFSSNYGYTF.

The chain couples TRBV4-1 to TRBJ1-5; no clear D gene. Per germline, CDR1 MGHRA and CDR2 YSYEKL. CDR3 length: 15 residues. V lost 1 base to trimming and J lost 4 bases, with 11 bases between them. CDR3 coding DNA: TGCGCCAGCAGCCAAGGCTGGCAGACAAATCAGCCCCAGCATTTT. Encoded protein: CASSQGWQTNQPQHF.

The V and J genes are TRBV27 and TRBJ2-3; 8 nucleotides match TRBD1. The germline gives CDR1 MNHEY, CDR2 SMNVEV (reference sequence). V was pared by 1 base and J by 3 bases, with 3 bases of the junction left unmatched. The CDR3 length is 15 residues. The CDR3 DNA is TGTGCCAGCAGTTTATTGGGACAGGCTACAGATACGCAGTATTTT. It translates to CASSLLGQATDTQYF.

The chain recombines TRBV5-1 with TRBJ2-1; D is undetermined. The CDR3 spans 15 residues. Per the germline V gene, CDR1 is SGHRS and CDR2 is YFSETQ. V was clipped by 1 base and J by 2 bases, with 10 bases between them. The CDR3 region is CASSLQYTAYNEQFF. The DNA of the CDR3 is TGCGCCAGCAGCTTGCAGTATACAGCCTACAATGAGCAGTTCTTC.

CDR3 DNA: TGTGCCAGCAGCCTTAGACAGGGATCCTACAATGAGCAGTTCTTC. Translation gives CASSLRQGSYNEQFF. This chain connects TRBV7-6 to TRBJ2-1; 7 nucleotides align to TRBD1. The CDR3 spans 15 residues. Germline CDR1 SGHVS, CDR2 FNYEAQ. V shed 5 bases, J shed 1 base, and the junction held 5 bases outside the gene matches.

V usage is TRBV5-8 and J usage is TRBJ1-1; 7 positions agree with TRBD1. The germline V gene encodes CDR1 SGHTS and CDR2 YDEGEE. The V and J ends lost 4 bases and 4 bases, in that order; junction bases with no gene match: 7. The CDR3 extends over 14 amino acids. This chain's CDR3 is CASSRRGRGTEAFF. The CDR3 region has the DNA TGTGCCAGCAGCCGGAGGGGGCGAGGCACTGAAGCTTTCTTT. The whole variable domain, filled in from reference TRBV5-8 and TRBJ1-1, reads EAGVTQSPTHLIKTRGQQATLRCSPISGHTSVYWYQQALGLGLQFLLWYDEGEERNRGNFPPRFSGRQFPNYSSELNVNALELEDSALYLCASSRRGRGTEAFFGQGTRLTVV.

The gene calls are TRBV19 and TRBJ1-5, with TRBD1 as a possible D gene (6 bases). Trimming removed 3 bases from V and 4 bases from J, with 10 bases in between. The CDR3 spans 14 residues. The V gene's germline CDR1 is LNHDA and CDR2 SQIVND (reference sequence). The CDR3 here is CASSIQGNNQPQHF. CDR3 in DNA: TGTGCCAGTAGTATCCAGGGGAATAATCAGCCCCAGCATTTT.

The chain carries TRBV6-6 and TRBJ1-2; tentatively, D is TRBD1 (6 bases). V lost 0 bases, J lost 4 bases, and 12 bases lay in between. Germline CDR1 is MNHNY and CDR2 is SVGAGI (reference sequence). CDR3 size: 15 residues. The CDR3 nucleotides read TGTGCCAGCAGTTACTCTAAGGGGGACGGCTATGGCTACACCTTC. The encoded protein is CASSYSKGDGYGYTF.

This chain connects TRBV27 to TRBJ2-2, with 8 bases fitting TRBD1. The CDR3 length is 15 residues. Germline V lookup: CDR1 MNHEY, CDR2 SMNVEV (reference sequence). The V segment lost 6 bases and the J segment 5 bases; nucleotides outside the gene matches: 8. CDR3 sequence reads: CASRSRGRGTGELFF. CDR3 nucleotide sequence: TGTGCCAGCAGATCCAGGGGGCGCGGTACCGGGGAGCTGTTTTTT.